Following are 10 T cell receptor beta chains from one sample sequenced in a study of blood T cell repertoires in COVID-19. TCRdb's table, derived via immunoSEQ multiplex PCR, lists solely in-frame clones and lacks some. The sample yields approximately 110,000 clones, 70% to 90% seen once. The source material was peripheral blood. The receptors come from a woman aged 70 to 79 who had recovered from COVID-19.

The J gene is TRBJ2-7, the V gene TRBV6-5, with a possible D match to TRBD2 (6 bases). CDR3 size: 15 residues. CDR1 is MNHEY, CDR2 SVGAGI, per germline. The V end was cut by 6 bases, the J end by 0 bases, with 15 bases between. The CDR3 sequence is CASSPGGWSSYEQYF. The CDR3 DNA is TGTGCCAGCAGCCCAGGAGGGTGGAGCTCCTACGAGCAGTACTTC.

This chain connects TRBV2 to TRBJ2-2; the D gene is possibly TRBD2 (5 bases). The length of the CDR3 is 12 residues. V lost 4 bases and J 5 bases, leaving 5 bases between the germline ends. Germline V gene sequence: CDR1 SNHLY, CDR2 FYNNEI. The CDR3 DNA is TGTGCCAGCAGTGGGGAGACCGGGGAGCTGTTTTTT. Its protein is CASSGETGELFF.

The chain employs TRBV5-1 and TRBJ2-1, with TRBD2 matching over 14 bases. Germline assignment: CDR1 SGHRS and CDR2 YFSETQ. The V segment lost 6 bases and the J segment 5 bases; nucleotides outside the gene matches: 10. This CDR3 comprises 17 residues. The CDR3 coding sequence is TGCGCCAGCACCCTGGGACTAGCGGGAGTTAGGGACAATGAGCAGTTCTTC. Amino acid sequence: CASTLGLAGVRDNEQFF.

This clone turned up a few times. This chain uses TRBV5-1 with TRBJ2-7; 10 positions match TRBD1. CDR3 length equals 14 residues. Trimming at V came to 4 bases and at J to 1 base, leaving 2 bases not matched to a gene. Germline V gives CDR1 SGHRS, CDR2 YFSETQ. The CDR3 DNA is TGCGCCAGCAGCGGGACAGGGGTTTCCTACGAGCAGTACTTC. Its protein product is CASSGTGVSYEQYF.

The chain has TRBV5-1 and TRBJ1-5; no definite D call. Germline V gene lookup returns CDR1 SGHRS and CDR2 YFSETQ. The germline V and J ends were trimmed by 5 bases and 3 bases, with 9 bases remaining between them. The length of the CDR3 is 13 residues. In DNA, the CDR3 is TGCGCCAGCAGGGGAGACTCCAATCAGCCCCAGCATTTT. Its translation: CASRGDSNQPQHF.

The V and J genes are TRBV5-6 and TRBJ1-1; perhaps TRBD1 as D (5 bases). Germline V gene sequence: CDR1 SGHDT, CDR2 YYEEEE. This CDR3 has 14 amino acids. Trimming took 5 bases from V and 3 from J, leaving 14 bases between them. The DNA of the CDR3 is TGTGCCAGCAGGGCGCCGGGGGACTACACTGAAGCTTTCTTT. This codes for CASRAPGDYTEAFF.

V is TRBV28 and J is TRBJ1-5; 11 nucleotides align to TRBD1. Germline trimming cut 5 bases from V and 5 bases from J; bases unmatched to any gene: 5. The CDR3 totals 15 residues. The germline gives CDR1 MDHEN, CDR2 SYDVKM. CDR3 bases: TGTGCCAGCAGTCCCCCGGGACAGGGGGATCAGCCCCAGCATTTT. Translated, it gives CASSPPGQGDQPQHF.

The chain links TRBV20-1 to TRBJ2-3; 10 bases fit TRBD2. The CDR3 runs to 11 residues. Germline-derived CDR1 and CDR2 are DFQATT and SNEGSKA (reference sequence). The CDR3 DNA sequence: TGCAGGGGACTAGCGCCAGATACGCAGTATTTT. Amino acids: CRGLAPDTQYF.

Points on this clone: Distinct nucleotide sequences in the sample also encode this CDR3. The DNA for the CDR3 is TGCGCCAGCAGCTTGCAGGGAAACACTGAAGCTTTCTTT. Translating gives CASSLQGNTEAFF. The chain links TRBV5-1 to TRBJ1-1; possible D gene TRBD1, 5 bases. The germline CDR1 and CDR2 sequences are SGHRS and YFSETQ. V gave up 1 base and J gave up 2 bases, with 6 bases separating them. The CDR3 is 13 amino acids.

The chain employs TRBV24-1 and TRBJ1-5, with 10 bases that match TRBD1. The CDR3 is 16 amino acids. Losses at the gene ends were 4 bases for V and 7 bases for J; bases not matched to a gene: 9. Germline CDR1 is KGHDR and CDR2 is SFDVKD. The DNA for the CDR3 is TGTGCCACCAGTGACCCCCGACAGGGGGCAGGACAGCCCCAGCATTTT. Translating it yields CATSDPRQGAGQPQHF.